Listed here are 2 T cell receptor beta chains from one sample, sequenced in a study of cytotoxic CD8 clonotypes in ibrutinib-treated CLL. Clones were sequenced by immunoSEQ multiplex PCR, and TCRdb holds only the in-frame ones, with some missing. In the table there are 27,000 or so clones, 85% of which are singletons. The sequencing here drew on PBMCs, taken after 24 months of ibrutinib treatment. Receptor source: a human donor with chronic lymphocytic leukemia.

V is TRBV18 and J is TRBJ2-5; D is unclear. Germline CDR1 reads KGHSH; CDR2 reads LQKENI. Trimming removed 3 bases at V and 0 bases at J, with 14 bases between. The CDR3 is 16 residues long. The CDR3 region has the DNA TGTGCCAGCTCACCGGGCTTCCAATCGTACCAAGAGACCCAGTACTTC. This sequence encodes CASSPGFQSYQETQYF.

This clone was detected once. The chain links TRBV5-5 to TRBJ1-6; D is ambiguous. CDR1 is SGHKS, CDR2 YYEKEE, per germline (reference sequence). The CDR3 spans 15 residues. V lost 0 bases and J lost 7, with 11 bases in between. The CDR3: CASSLVSGLNSPLHF. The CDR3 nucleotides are TGTGCCAGCAGCTTGGTTTCAGGCTTAAATTCACCCCTCCACTTT.